The clone carrying this T cell receptor (beta chain) has a single count. Only in-frame clones appear in the TCRdb table, and some are missing; sequencing was by immunoSEQ multiplex PCR. The table records hundreds of thousands of clones, around 95% of them present only once. This specimen comes from a study of shared T cell receptors in the human thymus. CDR3 length equals 16 residues. The specimen sequenced was thymocytes. This receptor was identified in a human donor. V is TRBV21-1 and J is TRBJ1-4; the table's D call, TRBD1, was not checked against the DNA. TRBV21-1 is reported as a pseudogene. This CDR3 reads CASSKAQGVTNEKLFF. DNA for the CDR3: TGTGCCAGCAGCAAAGCCCAGGGGGTAACTAATGAAAAACTGTTTTTT.